Listed below are T cell receptor beta chains from one sample, sequenced in a study of cytomegalovirus exposure and HLA in healthy donors. TCRdb's copy holds only in-frame clones and misses some; the assay was immunoSEQ multiplex PCR. In the table there are roughly 150,000 clones, 60% to 80% of which are singletons. The material sequenced was PBMCs. Every receptor here comes from a woman aged 40 to 50 in good health and CMV-seronegative. Each CDR3 is given with its conserved first and last residue.

TRBJ2-5	TRBV10-3	CAISGQGLAGAGETQYF
TRBJ1-1	TRBV28	CASSGDSPEAFF
TRBJ2-3	TRBV7-2	CASSLAGGHADTQYF
TRBJ2-7	TRBV6-5	CASSRGQFPYYEQYF
TRBJ1-1	TRBV9	CASGGAGTEAFF
TRBJ1-1	TRBV9	CASSRPGQGTTEAFF
TRBJ1-2	TRBV5-6	CASRLANYGYTF
TRBJ2-3	TRBV19	CASSVASGTDTQYF
TRBJ1-1	TRBV5-1	CASSLSLFF
TRBJ2-5	TRBV29-1	CSVGTQETQYF
TRBJ1-2	TRBV28	CASSHRQGTGYTF
TRBJ2-1	TRBV4-3	CASSQAGWGEQFF
TRBJ2-2	TRBV5-8	CASSRTATIKTGELFF
TRBJ2-3	TRBV7-9	CASSLGLEWGDTQYF
TRBJ2-1	TRBV5-6	CASSLQSNEQFF
TRBJ1-4	TRBV10-3	CAISEGAENEKLFF